The present T cell receptor (beta chain) was sequenced within a study of shared clonotypes between healthy human individuals. Clones were sequenced by immunoSEQ multiplex PCR, and TCRdb holds only the in-frame ones, with some missing. The sample lists about 960,000 clones, roughly 72% occurring once. Comment on this clone: Its target is unknown.

Study-wide results and caveats: Shared clonotypes: about 5% naive CD4, about 4% naive CD8, roughly 2.4% memory CD4, about 0.41% memory CD8.

The sequence came from a man younger than 35 in good health. The sample consisted of memory CD4+ T cells sorted from blood. The subset denotes: CD45RA-negative fraction.

The CDR3 DNA reads TGTGCCAGCAGTGAGATGGGGCTTTACGAGCAGTACTTC. It encodes CASSEMGLYEQYF. The chain has TRBV6-1 and TRBJ2-7, with a tentative D call TRBD1 (5 bases). This CDR3 is built from 13 residues. The germline V and J ends were trimmed by 3 bases and 4 bases, with 10 bases remaining between them. Germline V gene data show CDR1 as MNHNS and CDR2 as SASEGT.